The entry below describes one TCR beta chain. Its matching antigen is unknown. This record comes from a study of OX40 agonist ivuxolimab in advanced cancers. As for the study in general: Age averaged about 60 years (range roughly 20 to 90), and just over 80% were male. Study-level points and caveats: CD4+ and CD8+ T cells in blood underwent clonal expansion by week 6 at 0.1 to 3.0 mg/kg. Among patients with partial responses at 0.1-3.0 mg/kg, clonal expansion was among the lowest.

The germline V gene encodes CDR1 SQVTM and CDR2 ANQGSEA. The CDR3 sequence is 12 residues long. The ends were cut back, 4 bases at V and 5 bases at J, with 9 bases in the middle. The method was immunoSEQ multiplex PCR; TCRdb's version includes in-frame clones alone and lacks a portion of them. The sample holds fewer than 100,000 clones; 80% to 90% are singletons and the top ten take 6.2%. The receptor was isolated from an adult with an advanced solid tumor such as melanoma, head and neck, liver or kidney cancer. The input for sequencing was CD4+ or CD8+ T cells sorted from blood, taken in a trial of the OX40 agonist ivuxolimab. V gene TRBV29-1 combines with J gene TRBJ1-5; D unclear. The CDR3 loop reads CSVVTGDQPQHF. In DNA form, the CDR3 reads TGCAGCGTTGTTACTGGAGATCAGCCCCAGCATTTT.